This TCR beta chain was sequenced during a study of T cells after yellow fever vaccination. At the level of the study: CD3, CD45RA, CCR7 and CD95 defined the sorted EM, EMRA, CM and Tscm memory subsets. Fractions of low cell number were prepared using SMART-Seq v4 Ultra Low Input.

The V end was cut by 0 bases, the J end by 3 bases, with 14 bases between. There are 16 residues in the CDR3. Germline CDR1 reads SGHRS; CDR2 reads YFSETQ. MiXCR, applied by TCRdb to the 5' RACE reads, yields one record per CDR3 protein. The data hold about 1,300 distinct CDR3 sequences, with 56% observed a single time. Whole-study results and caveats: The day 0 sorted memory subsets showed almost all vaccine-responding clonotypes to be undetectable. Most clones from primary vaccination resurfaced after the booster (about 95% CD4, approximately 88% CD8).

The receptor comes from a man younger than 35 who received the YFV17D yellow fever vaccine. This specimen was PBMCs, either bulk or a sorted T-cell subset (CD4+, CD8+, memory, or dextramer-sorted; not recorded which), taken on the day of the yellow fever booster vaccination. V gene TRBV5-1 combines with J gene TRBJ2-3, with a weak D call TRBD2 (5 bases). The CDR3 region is CASSLAVSPGTDTQYF. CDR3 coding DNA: TGCGCCAGCAGCTTGGCGGTGAGTCCGGGAACAGATACGCAGTATTTT. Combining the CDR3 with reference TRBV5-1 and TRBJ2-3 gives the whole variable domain KAGVTQTPRYLIKTRGQQVTLSCSPISGHRSVSWYQQTPGQGLQFLFEYFSETQRNKGNFPGRFSGRQFSNSRSEMNVSTLELGDSALYLCASSLAVSPGTDTQYFGPGTRLTVL.